What follows describes a single T cell receptor (beta chain). Its antigen is currently unknown. Germline V gives CDR1 MNHEY, CDR2 SVGAGI. Germline trimming cut 4 bases from V and 5 bases from J; bases unmatched to any gene: 4. This CDR3 contains 13 residues. The sample belongs to a study of graft-versus-host responses after intestinal transplantation. Overall study context: Anti-thymocyte globulin induction was given to all recipients, followed by tacrolimus and steroids for around three years.

Study-wide results and limits: When patients had graft-donor T cell macrochimerism, their allografts held high graft-versus-host to host-versus-graft clonal ratios. The marrow of recipients harbored GvH clones, and ileum or blood showed some of them first.

Clones were read by immunoSEQ multiplex PCR, and TCRdb kept only the in-frame ones, dropping some. The table has some 84,000 clones, roughly 80% seen once. The chain employs TRBV6-5 and TRBJ1-1, with 7 bases identical to TRBD1. Material: unstimulated CD4+ T cells sorted from spleen or lymph node cells, obtained before intestinal transplant. This sequence was found in a human donor who received an intestinal transplant. DNA of the CDR3: TGTGCCAGCAGTTTGGGACAGAGGACTGAAGCTTTCTTT. Its protein product is CASSLGQRTEAFF.